This TCR beta chain comes out of a study of T-cell memory formation after mild COVID-19. TCRdb passed the 5' RACE reads through MiXCR, listing each CDR3 protein once. The sample contains about 620,000 distinct CDR3 sequences, 15% to 20% of which appear only once. This clonotype was seen ten or more times. V lost 0 bases to trimming and J lost 3 bases, with 6 bases between them. CDR3 length equals 13 residues. Germline values: CDR1 LGHDT, CDR2 YNNKEL (reference sequence). The sequence was obtained from an adult woman who had mild COVID-19 (a few samples of this study predate the infection). Cell type and time point are not known. The sample was PBMCs or a T cell subset sorted from them (not recorded which). The genes are TRBV3-1 and TRBJ2-7; tentative D call: TRBD2 (6 bases). The CDR3 sequence: CASSQERDYEQYF. As DNA, the CDR3 is TGTGCCAGCAGCCAAGAGCGGGACTACGAGCAGTACTTC.